This T cell receptor beta chain was recorded in a study of HIV-infected children after antiretroviral therapy interruption. The study's findings and limits: Naive CD4+ CDR3 sharing between time points fell after interruption began. The Gini coefficient of naive CD4+ repertoires rose, returning to baseline by 3 years.

A 3' RACE protocol on RNA, with unique molecular identifiers, produced the TCR library. TCRdb re-called the 3' RACE reads with MiXCR, one entry per CDR3 protein. The sample records about 89,000 distinct CDR3 sequences, around 6.9% being singletons. Points on this clonotype: As yet, its antigen is unknown.

The germline V gene has CDR1 DFQATT and CDR2 SNEGSKA (reference sequence). This CDR3 has 14 residues. V was trimmed by 4 bases and J by 3 bases, leaving 14 bases between them. The treatment was: PENTA 11 planned treatment interruption arm or continuous ART arm. The clonotype originates from a pool of human donors with HIV. The material sequenced was CD45RA+ CD4+ T cells from PBMCs, pooled from several time points, taken from a donor given antiretroviral therapy, either interrupted or continuous. The subset was: naive CD4+ CD45RA+ CD45RO- T cells. The V call is TRBV20-1, the J call TRBJ2-3; D is perhaps TRBD1 (5 bases). This CDR3 reads CSATPQAYTDTQYF. The CDR3 nucleotides read TGCAGTGCTACCCCACAGGCGTATACAGATACGCAGTATTTT.